This note documents a single TCR beta chain sequence. The source of the sample is a study of T and B cells in COVID-19 patients. Multiplex PCR with BIOMED2 TRB-A/B primer pools amplified TRB rearrangements. TCRdb passed the multiplex PCR reads through MiXCR, listing each CDR3 protein once. The sample has more than 7,500 distinct CDR3 sequences; about 28% are singletons. TRB was amplified from about 250-500 ng of blood genomic DNA. V was clipped by 1 base and J by 7 bases, with 13 bases between them. The CDR3 has 13 amino acids. Germline CDR1 GTSNPN, CDR2 SVGIG (reference sequence). The J gene is TRBJ1-1, the V gene TRBV30; D is uncertain. The clonotype was recovered from a human donor who had recovered from COVID-19. The specimen sequenced was blood. CDR3 in amino acids: CAWSAKFSREAFF. In nucleotides, the CDR3 is TGTGCCTGGAGTGCCAAGTTCAGCCGTGAAGCTTTCTTT.